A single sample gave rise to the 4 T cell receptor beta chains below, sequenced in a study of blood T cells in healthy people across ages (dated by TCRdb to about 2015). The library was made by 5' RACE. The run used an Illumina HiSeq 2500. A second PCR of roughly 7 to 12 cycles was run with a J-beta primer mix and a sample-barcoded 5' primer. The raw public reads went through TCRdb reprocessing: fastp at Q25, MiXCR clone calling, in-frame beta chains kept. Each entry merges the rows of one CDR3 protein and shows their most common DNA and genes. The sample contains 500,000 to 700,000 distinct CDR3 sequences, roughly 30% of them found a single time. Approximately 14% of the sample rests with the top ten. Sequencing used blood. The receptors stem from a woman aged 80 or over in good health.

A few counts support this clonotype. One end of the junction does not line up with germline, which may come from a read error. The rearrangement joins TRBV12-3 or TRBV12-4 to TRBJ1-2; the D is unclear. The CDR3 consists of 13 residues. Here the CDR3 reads CANSLVTTNGYTF. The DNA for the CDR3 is TGTGCCAACAGTTTAGTGACAACCAATGGCTACACCTTC.

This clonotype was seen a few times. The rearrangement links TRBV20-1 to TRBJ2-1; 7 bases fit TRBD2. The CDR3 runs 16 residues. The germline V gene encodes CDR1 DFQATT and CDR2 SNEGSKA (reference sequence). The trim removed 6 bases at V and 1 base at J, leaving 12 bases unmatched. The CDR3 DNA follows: TGCAGTGCCCTGACCCGGTCGGGGGGTTCCTACAATGAGCAGTTCTTC. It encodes CSALTRSGGSYNEQFF.

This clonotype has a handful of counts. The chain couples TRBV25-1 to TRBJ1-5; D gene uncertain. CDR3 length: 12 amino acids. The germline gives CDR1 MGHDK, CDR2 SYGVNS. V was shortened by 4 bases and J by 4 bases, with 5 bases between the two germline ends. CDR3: CASSGPNQPQHF. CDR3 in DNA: TGTGCCAGCAGTGGTCCGAATCAGCCCCAGCATTTT. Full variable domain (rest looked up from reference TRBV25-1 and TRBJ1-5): EADIYQTPRYLVIGTGKKITLECSQTMGHDKMYWYQQDPGMELHLIHYSYGVNSTEKGDLSSESTVSRIRTEHFPLTLESARPSHTSQYLCASSGPNQPQHFGDGTRLSIL.

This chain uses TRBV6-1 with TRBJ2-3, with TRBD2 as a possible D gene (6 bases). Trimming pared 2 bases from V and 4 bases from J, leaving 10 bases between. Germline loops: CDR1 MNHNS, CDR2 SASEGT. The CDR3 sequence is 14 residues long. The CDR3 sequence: CASSEIGGADTQYF. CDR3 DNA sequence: TGTGCCAGCAGTGAAATCGGAGGGGCAGATACGCAGTATTTT.